What follows are 5 T cell receptor beta chains derived from one specimen sequenced in a study of radiation and T cells in renal cell carcinoma. Here immunoSEQ multiplex PCR was the method, and the copy in TCRdb shows in-frame clones only, minus some. The table shows about 22,000 clones, with around 80% occurring only once. The time point denotes: baseline pretreatment blood. Stated treatment: 15 Gy SBRT to primary tumor, nephrectomy 4 weeks later. Sequenced here: blood, sampled from a patient whose treatment included radiotherapy and nephrectomy. These receptors all come from a man aged 55 to 70 with renal cell carcinoma.

This chain connects TRBV5-1 to TRBJ2-7; 8 bases fit TRBD1. From germline, CDR1 is SGHRS and CDR2 YFSETQ. Unmatched junction bases numbered 6, after V lost 4 bases and J lost 3 bases. CDR3 size: 14 residues. CDR3: CASSPGQGNYEQYF. The CDR3 bases are TGCGCCAGCAGCCCCGGACAGGGTAACTACGAGCAGTACTTC.

This clone was observed a handful of times. V gene TRBV30 combines with J gene TRBJ1-6; D is perhaps TRBD1 (5 bases). V shed 2 bases and J shed 10 bases, with 27 bases lying between them. The germline V gene encodes CDR1 GTSNPN and CDR2 SVGIG (reference sequence). The CDR3 covers 18 residues. The CDR3 sequence: CAWSPRRGGESFGSPLHF. CDR3 in DNA: TGTGCCTGGAGTCCCCGTCGGGGAGGGGAAAGTTTCGGGTCACCCCTCCACTTT.

The CDR3 loop reads CATGQGESDTQYF. The CDR3 DNA is TGTGCCACCGGACAGGGGGAGTCTGATACGCAGTATTTT. The chain carries TRBV6-4 and TRBJ2-3; 10 bases align to TRBD1. The junction had 7 bases not matched to a gene; V was cut back by 10 bases and J by 6 bases. Germline CDR1 and CDR2: MRHNA and SNTAGT. The CDR3 has 13 amino acids.

This clone was seen once. The genes are TRBV29-1 and TRBJ2-7; no clear D gene. Germline V gene data show CDR1 as SQVTM and CDR2 as ANQGSEA. Deletions cut 7 bases from V and 6 bases from J, with 13 bases between. The CDR3 extends over 11 amino acids. The CDR3 DNA follows: TGCAGCGCCCTCGTGGTGGGCGAGCAGTACTTC. Protein product: CSALVVGEQYF.

The chain combines TRBV7-2 with TRBJ2-7; TRBD2 might be the D (6 bases). V lost 5 bases and J lost 7, with 21 bases in between. This CDR3 has 15 residues. CDR1 is SGHTA, CDR2 FQGNSA, per germline. The CDR3 DNA follows: TGTGCCAGCAGCGGCCGGAGGGACTCCTCGGGGGAGCAGTACTTC. It encodes CASSGRRDSSGEQYF.